Here is one TCR beta chain with its context. The sample originates from a study of blood T cells in healthy people across ages. Sample-barcoded 5' priming and a J-beta primer mix drove a second PCR of about 6 to 12 cycles. TCRdb reprocessed the 5' RACE reads with MiXCR, giving one entry per CDR3 protein. The table shows some 1,800,000 distinct CDR3 sequences, with roughly two fifths occurring only once. Per germline, CDR1 SGHNT and CDR2 YENEEA. The CDR3 covers 14 residues. V lost 3 bases to trimming and J lost 5 bases, with 13 bases between them. The receptor's source is a human donor in good health. Material for sequencing was blood. The genes are TRBV11-3 and TRBJ1-1; no definite D call. Written as DNA, the CDR3 is TGTGCCAGCAGCTTCCGGACGGAGAATACTGAAGCTTTCTTT. Translated, it gives CASSFRTENTEAFF.